Listed below are T cell receptor beta chains from one sample, sequenced in a study of blood T cell repertoires in COVID-19. TCRdb's table, derived via immunoSEQ multiplex PCR, lists solely in-frame clones and lacks some. The table records about 480,000 clones, 85% to 90% of them present only once. Material: peripheral blood. The receptors shown here come from a woman in her 50s with COVID-19, enrolled during active disease. Each CDR3 is given with its conserved first and last residue. Each record gives: clone size, D gene, J gene, V gene, CDR3 protein, CDR3 DNA. A D gene is named only where the DNA matches it firmly. Where a row states a size, it is once, few, many or the class of an expanded clone; other rows omit it.

. . TRBJ1-5 TRBV28 CASRAGEGGQPQHF TGTGCCAGCAGGGCAGGGGAGGGAGGTCAGCCCCAGCATTTT
. . TRBJ1-3 TRBV13 CASSSRLSGNTIYF TGTGCCAGCAGCTCGAGGTTATCGGGAAACACCATATATTTT
once . TRBJ1-1 TRBV5-8 CASSFRAGPGDTEAFF TGTGCCAGCAGCTTTAGAGCGGGCCCCGGGGACACTGAAGCTTTCTTT
. . TRBJ2-1 TRBV19 CASSLQRTISGEQFF TGTGCCAGTAGTTTACAGAGGACAATCTCAGGTGAGCAGTTCTTC
. TRBD1 TRBJ1-1 TRBV6-1 CASSEEQGWTEAFF TGTGCCAGCAGTGAAGAACAGGGGTGGACTGAAGCTTTCTTT
. . TRBJ1-4 TRBV18 CASSRIGGTNEKLFF TGTGCCAGCTCACGGATCGGGGGAACTAATGAAAAACTGTTTTTT
. TRBD2 TRBJ2-1 TRBV4-2 CASSQDRLAGGRPNEQFF TGTGCCAGCAGCCAAGATAGGCTAGCGGGGGGGCGTCCCAATGAGCAGTTCTTC
once TRBD1 TRBJ2-3 TRBV7-8 CASSQDRLDTQYF TGTGCCAGCAGCCAGGACAGGTTGGATACGCAGTATTTT
. . TRBJ1-3 TRBV30 CAWSLQGVSGNTIYF TGTGCCTGGAGTCTACAGGGAGTTTCTGGAAACACCATATATTTT
. TRBD2 TRBJ2-3 TRBV9 CASSLAGGPTDTQYF TGTGCCAGCTCGCTAGCGGGGGGGCCCACAGATACGCAGTATTTT
. . TRBJ2-5 TRBV11-2 CASSLARLETQYF TGTGCCAGCAGCTTAGCGCGATTGGAGACCCAGTACTTC
. . TRBJ1-1 TRBV30 CAWSARSGRWGDTEAFF TGTGCCTGGAGTGCACGATCAGGGAGGTGGGGGGACACTGAAGCTTTCTTT
. TRBD2 TRBJ2-7 TRBV7-2 CASSLSGGRSYEQYF TGTGCCAGCAGTCTCAGCGGGGGACGCTCCTACGAGCAGTACTTC
. . TRBJ2-1 TRBV19 CASSMSHSEQFF TGTGCCAGTAGTATGTCCCACTCCGAGCAGTTCTTC
. TRBD1 TRBJ1-6 TRBV19 CASSTGQGSSPLHF TGTGCCAGTAGTACCGGACAGGGTAGCTCACCCCTCCACTTT
. . TRBJ1-2 TRBV28 CASRPGANYGYTF TGTGCCAGCAGGCCTGGAGCTAACTATGGCTACACCTTC
. . TRBJ2-1 TRBV9 CASSALGPKGTYNEQFF TGTGCCAGCAGCGCCTTGGGCCCTAAGGGGACCTACAATGAGCAGTTCTTC
. . TRBJ2-7 TRBV27 CASSFRGAYEQYF TGTGCCAGCAGTTTCAGGGGGGCCTACGAGCAGTACTTC
few . TRBJ1-1 TRBV6-1 CASSEAITDLNTEAFF TGTGCCAGCAGTGAAGCTATAACGGACTTGAACACTGAAGCTTTCTTT
. . TRBJ2-7 TRBV27 CASSLTGSYEQYF TGTGCCAGCAGTCTCACGGGCTCCTACGAGCAGTACTTC
. TRBD2 TRBJ2-3 TRBV6-4 CASSDTGLAADTQYF TGTGCCAGCAGTGACACGGGACTAGCGGCAGATACGCAGTATTTT
. TRBD1 TRBJ1-1 TRBV6-5 CASSYSTGGTEAFF TGTGCCAGCAGTTACTCGACAGGGGGCACTGAAGCTTTCTTT
. . TRBJ2-7 TRBV12-3/TRBV12-4 CASSRGTEQYF TGTGCCAGCAGCCGGGGGACGGAGCAGTACTTC
. TRBD1 TRBJ2-5 TRBV3-1/TRBV3-2 CASSPGTEETQYF TGTGCCAGCAGCCCCGGGACAGAAGAGACCCAGTACTTC
. TRBD1 TRBJ2-3 TRBV30 CAWTRQGVGTDTQYF TGTGCCTGGACGAGACAGGGAGTCGGCACAGATACGCAGTATTTT
once TRBD1 TRBJ1-1 TRBV5-1 CASSPRGHDTEAFF TGCGCCAGCAGCCCCAGGGGGCATGACACTGAAGCTTTCTTT
. . TRBJ2-1 TRBV7-2 CASSESAGLRGNEQFF TGTGCCAGCAGCGAGTCGGCGGGACTCCGAGGGAATGAGCAGTTCTTC
. TRBD1 TRBJ1-2 TRBV18 CASSPRGQGPYGYTF TGTGCCAGCTCACCACGGGGACAGGGGCCCTATGGCTACACCTTC
once . TRBJ1-4 TRBV19 CASTRGRTNEKLFF TGTGCCAGTACGCGGGGGCGTACTAATGAAAAACTGTTTTTT
few TRBD1 TRBJ1-3 TRBV28 CASRDRGAGNTIYF TGTGCCAGCAGGGACAGGGGGGCCGGAAACACCATATATTTT
few . TRBJ1-6 TRBV7-3 CASSLGQQGSPLHF TGTGCCAGCAGCTTGGGGCAGCAGGGTTCACCCCTCCACTTT
. TRBD2 TRBJ2-3 TRBV5-4 CASSAGLAGRWDTQYF TGTGCCAGCAGCGCTGGACTAGCGGGGAGGTGGGATACGCAGTATTTT
. TRBD1 TRBJ2-3 TRBV6-5 CASSYSGQGEDTQYF TGTGCCAGCAGTTACTCGGGACAGGGGGAAGATACGCAGTATTTT
. TRBD2 TRBJ2-7 TRBV9 CASSAPPGTSGGHGEQYF TGTGCCAGCAGCGCCCCCCCGGGAACTAGCGGTGGACATGGGGAGCAGTACTTC
. TRBD1 TRBJ1-5 TRBV5-1 CASSLTGMESQPQHF TGCGCCAGCAGTCTGACAGGGATGGAAAGTCAGCCCCAGCATTTT
. TRBD1 TRBJ1-3 TRBV3-1/TRBV3-2 CASSQRITGGSGNTIYF TGTGCCAGCAGCCAAAGGATCACAGGGGGCTCTGGAAACACCATATATTTT
. . TRBJ1-4 TRBV6-5 CASRNRDVKLFF TGTGCCAGCAGAAACAGGGACGTAAAACTGTTTTTT
once . TRBJ2-5 TRBV9 CASSLRGVETQYF TGTGCCAGCAGCTTGCGCGGGGTAGAGACCCAGTACTTC
many . TRBJ2-3 TRBV27 CASRGTGRNTQYF TGTGCCAGCAGGGGGACTGGGAGGAATACGCAGTATTTT
. TRBD1 TRBJ2-1 TRBV7-7 CASSEGTGADNEQFF TGTGCCAGCAGCGAAGGGACAGGGGCCGACAATGAGCAGTTCTTC
. TRBD1 TRBJ2-7 TRBV3-1/TRBV3-2 CASSHWDRSSYEQYF TGTGCCAGCAGCCACTGGGACAGAAGCTCCTACGAGCAGTACTTC
. . TRBJ1-1 TRBV9 CASSETVAYTEAFF TGTGCCAGCAGCGAGACAGTGGCGTACACTGAAGCTTTCTTT
few . TRBJ1-6 TRBV5-1 CASSLLGDTNSPLHF TGCGCCAGCAGCTTGCTAGGGGATACTAATTCACCCCTCCACTTT
. . TRBJ2-7 TRBV10-1 CASSGGRGEQYF TGCGCCAGCAGTGGGGGAAGGGGTGAGCAGTACTTC
. . TRBJ2-1 TRBV9 CASSPRQSSYNEQFF TGTGCCAGCAGCCCCCGACAGAGCTCCTACAATGAGCAGTTCTTC
. TRBD1 TRBJ2-2 TRBV2 CASSHEGQRSGGELFF TGTGCCAGCAGTCACGAGGGACAGCGGTCCGGCGGGGAGCTGTTTTTT
. TRBD2 TRBJ2-1 TRBV27 CASRGPSGGSYNEQFF TGTGCCAGCAGGGGTCCTAGCGGGGGTTCTTACAATGAGCAGTTCTTC
. TRBD1 TRBJ1-3 TRBV11-2 CASSRTGTGAGNTIYF TGTGCCAGCAGCCGAACCGGGACAGGGGCTGGAAACACCATATATTTT
. . TRBJ1-1 TRBV7-9 CASSDIGVNTEAFF TGTGCCAGCAGCGACATCGGGGTGAACACTGAAGCTTTCTTT
. . TRBJ1-2 TRBV5-4 CASSSRGYSDGYTF TGTGCCAGCAGCTCTAGGGGCTACTCAGACGGCTACACCTTC
. TRBD1 TRBJ1-2 TRBV11-2 CASSLEGTGGYGYTF TGTGCCAGCAGCTTAGAAGGGACAGGGGGCTATGGCTACACCTTC
. TRBD2 TRBJ2-2 TRBV5-4 CASSGTTLNTGELFF TGTGCCAGCAGCGGGACTACCTTGAACACCGGGGAGCTGTTTTTT
. TRBD2 TRBJ2-3 TRBV10-3 CAISESSGGLNTQYF TGTGCCATCAGTGAGTCTAGCGGGGGACTAAATACGCAGTATTTT
. . TRBJ2-7 TRBV5-1 CASSLGAGYEQYF TGCGCCAGCAGCTTGGGGGCGGGCTACGAGCAGTACTTC
. . TRBJ1-1 TRBV18 CASSRGQQNTEAFF TGTGCCAGCTCACGTGGACAGCAGAACACTGAAGCTTTCTTT
. TRBD1 TRBJ1-2 TRBV5-1 CASSTDPGQGPSYGYTF TGCGCCAGCAGCACGGATCCCGGACAGGGACCATCGTATGGCTACACCTTC
. TRBD1 TRBJ2-1 TRBV24-1 CATSDSGTDAYNEQFF TGTGCCACCAGTGATTCCGGGACAGATGCATACAATGAGCAGTTCTTC